What follows describes a single T cell receptor (beta chain). Its specificity is unknown. The TCR alpha and TCR beta cDNA libraries, bearing sample barcodes and UMIs, were generated by 5'RACE using constant-segment primers. TCRdb recomputed calls from the 5' RACE reads with MiXCR, one row per CDR3 protein. Among about 140,000 distinct CDR3 sequences listed, about 14% were seen once. The CDR3 loop spans 15 amino acids. Trimming left V 1 base short and J 8 bases short, with 15 bases between. In germline, CDR1 is DFQATT, CDR2 SNEGSKA (reference sequence). This record comes from a study of T-cell memory formation after mild COVID-19. Study results and limitations: Balance between CD4 and CD8 was seen in clones contracting day 15 to 85, and a CD4+ lean was seen in later expanders.

The rearrangement links TRBV20-1 to TRBJ1-6, with D uncertain. The sample comprised PBMCs or a T cell subset sorted from them (not recorded which). This receptor was taken from an adult woman who had mild COVID-19 (a few samples of this study predate the infection). Cell type and time point are not known. The CDR3 region has the DNA TGCAGTGCTAGAGGGGGTATGGGGTGGCATTCACCCCTCCACTTT. Protein sequence: CSARGGMGWHSPLHF.